This TCR beta chain originates from a study of shared clonotypes between healthy human individuals. Across the study: Researchers drew samples from two women and a few men aged 18 to 49.

Whole-study findings and limits: Sharing across four donors was highest in naive CD4 (roughly 5%) and lowest in memory CD8 (roughly 0.4%).

TCRdb keeps only in-frame clones here, not all; method: immunoSEQ multiplex PCR. The sample yields 900,000 to 1,200,000 clones, 70% to 80% seen once. This clone was observed a single time. The antigen remains unidentified. The sample was memory CD4+ T cells from PBMCs. Subset in this sample: CD45RA-negative fraction. This sequence originates from a man between 18 and 29 years old in good health. Some clones in this sample may be carry-over from other donors' samples.

The CDR3 sequence is CASSPGQGGSNEQYF. The CDR3 DNA reads TGTGCCAGCAGCCCAGGACAGGGCGGCTCAAACGAGCAGTACTTC. V usage is TRBV4-2 and J usage is TRBJ2-5, with 8 bases lining up with TRBD1. The DNA matches TRBJ2-7 better at its end, which makes the J call doubtful. Per germline, CDR1 LGHNA and CDR2 YNFKEQ. This CDR3 region has 15 residues.